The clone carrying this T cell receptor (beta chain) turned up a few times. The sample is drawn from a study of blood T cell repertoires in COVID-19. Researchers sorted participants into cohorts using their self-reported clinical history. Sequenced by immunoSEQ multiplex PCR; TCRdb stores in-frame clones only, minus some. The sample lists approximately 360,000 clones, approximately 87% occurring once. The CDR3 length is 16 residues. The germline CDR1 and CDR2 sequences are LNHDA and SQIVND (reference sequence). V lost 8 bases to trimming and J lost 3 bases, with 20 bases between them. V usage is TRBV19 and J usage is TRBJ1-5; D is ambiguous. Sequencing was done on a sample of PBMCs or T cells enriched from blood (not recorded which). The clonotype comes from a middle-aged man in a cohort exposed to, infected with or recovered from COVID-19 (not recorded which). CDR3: CASSASGSATNQPQHF. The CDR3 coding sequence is TGTGCCAGTTCTGCCTCCGGCAGCGCCACCAATCAGCCCCAGCATTTT.